A single sample is the source of the 13 T cell receptor beta chains below, sequenced in a study of CD8+ T cells in alopecia areata. Treatment indicated: oral pan-JAK inhibitor, 5-10 mg twice daily. Extracted RNA was reverse transcribed into cDNA, the sequencing template. Profiled with immunoSEQ multiplex PCR; TCRdb holds only in-frame clones, not every one. The sample lists about 180,000 clones; 51% were seen once. Specimen: CD8+ T cells sorted from blood, collected at roughly week 53, from a patient treated with tofacitinib. The receptors shown here come from a human donor with alopecia areata.

The chain couples TRBV7-9 to TRBJ2-1; D might be TRBD2 (7 bases). V was shortened by 2 bases and J by 6 bases, with 14 bases between the two germline ends. CDR3 length equals 15 residues. Germline V lookup: CDR1 SEHNR, CDR2 FQNEAQ (reference sequence). CDR3 bases: TGTGCCAGCAGCTTACTGGGGGGGGCCCCCAATGAGCAGTTCTTC. Protein: CASSLLGGAPNEQFF.

The chain carries TRBV11-2 and TRBJ2-1; D remains ambiguous. V shed 1 base and J shed 5 bases, with 12 bases lying between them. The CDR3 loop spans 15 amino acids. Looked up from germline, CDR1 is SGHAT and CDR2 is FQNNGV. CDR3 nucleotides: TGTGCCAGCAGCTTAGCCGGCAGGAGCAACAATGAGCAGTTCTTC. It yields the protein CASSLAGRSNNEQFF.

The V and J genes are TRBV9 and TRBJ1-1, with TRBD1 identical over 7 bases. The V gene's germline CDR1 is SGDLS and CDR2 YYNGEE. V lost 4 bases and J lost 1; bases outside the gene matches: 4. There are 14 residues in the CDR3. CDR3 loop: CASSHQGGNTEAFF. In nucleotides, the CDR3 is TGTGCCAGCAGCCATCAGGGGGGGAACACTGAAGCTTTCTTT.

The rearrangement links TRBV5-1 to TRBJ1-1; no firm D call. V gave up 4 bases and J gave up 4 bases, with 8 bases separating them. CDR1 and CDR2 from the germline V gene are SGHRS and YFSETQ. This CDR3 region has 12 residues. The CDR3 reads CASSRMGTEAFF. In nucleotides, the CDR3 is TGCGCCAGCAGCCGGATGGGCACTGAAGCTTTCTTT.

V usage is TRBV30 and J usage is TRBJ2-7; the D gene is possibly TRBD2 (6 bases). CDR1 is GTSNPN and CDR2 is SVGIG in the germline V gene (reference sequence). The CDR3 runs to 12 residues. V shed 2 bases and J shed 6 bases, with 11 bases lying between them. CDR3 protein: CAWSRGGIEQYF. CDR3 nucleotides: TGTGCCTGGAGTCGGGGCGGGATCGAGCAGTACTTC.

The rearrangement uses TRBV5-1 and TRBJ2-5; 7 nucleotides agree with TRBD1. Trimming at V came to 4 bases and at J to 3 bases, leaving 3 bases not matched to a gene. Germline CDR1 and CDR2: SGHRS and YFSETQ. The CDR3 sequence is 13 residues long. The CDR3 spells CASSGGQEETQYF. The CDR3 coding sequence is TGCGCCAGCAGCGGAGGACAGGAAGAGACCCAGTACTTC.

The chain uses TRBV5-1 and TRBJ2-7; D tentatively fits TRBD1 or TRBD2 (5 bases each). From germline, CDR1 is SGHRS and CDR2 YFSETQ. Deletions cut 5 bases from V and 7 bases from J, with 16 bases between. CDR3 length: 13 residues. The CDR3 DNA is TGCGCCAGCAGTTCTGACGGGACGTGGGAGCAGTACTTC. Translating it yields CASSSDGTWEQYF.

The rearrangement links TRBV29-1 to TRBJ1-2; a weak D match, TRBD1 (6 bases). This CDR3 comprises 13 residues. Trimming took 2 bases from V and 2 from J, leaving 9 bases between them. CDR1 SQVTM and CDR2 ANQGSEA come from the germline V gene. The chain's CDR3 is CSVETGQNYGYTF. The CDR3 nucleotides are TGCAGCGTTGAAACTGGACAGAACTATGGCTACACCTTC. The full variable domain, rest sourced from reference TRBV29-1 and TRBJ1-2, is SAVISQKPSRDICQRGTSLTIQCQVDSQVTMMFWYRQQPGQSLTLIATANQGSEATYESGFVIDKFPISRPNLTFSTLTVSNMSPEDSSIYLCSVETGQNYGYTFGSGTRLTVV.

This clone appeared a few times. The chain joins TRBV29-1 to TRBJ2-7, with D possibly being TRBD1 or TRBD2 (6 bases each). The CDR3 loop spans 13 amino acids. Germline CDR1 is SQVTM and CDR2 is ANQGSEA. V lost 4 bases to trimming and J lost 4 bases, with 14 bases between them. This CDR3 reads CSVGTGRFYEQYF. The CDR3 nucleotides are TGCAGCGTTGGTACAGGGAGGTTTTACGAGCAGTACTTC.

The chain is built from TRBV4-1 and TRBJ1-6, with D hard to call. Germline V lookup: CDR1 MGHRA, CDR2 YSYEKL. CDR3 length equals 17 residues. V was shortened by 3 bases and J by 7 bases, with 19 bases between the two germline ends. CDR3 coding DNA: TGCGCCAGCAGCCACCTAGCCCCCCGGAGGAAAAATTCACCCCTCCACTTT. It yields the protein CASSHLAPRRKNSPLHF.

The genes are TRBV11-1 and TRBJ2-7, with D possibly TRBD1 on 6 matching bases. The CDR3 loop spans 13 amino acids. CDR1 and CDR2 (germline): SGHAT, FQDESV (reference sequence). The V end lost 6 bases, the J end lost 2 bases, and 11 bases lay between the germline ends. The DNA for the CDR3 is TGTGCCAGCAGTTCTGACAGGCCCTACGAGCAGTACTTC. Translated, it gives CASSSDRPYEQYF.

The V call is TRBV7-9, the J call TRBJ2-7; 8 bases are a match to TRBD1. Germline V gene sequence: CDR1 SEHNR, CDR2 FQNEAQ (reference sequence). The CDR3 is 14 amino acids. V shed 3 bases and J 5 bases; nucleotides not matched to a gene: 6. CDR3 coding DNA: TGTGCCAGCAGCTTGCCACAGGGGGGTAACGAGCAGTACTTC. Amino acids: CASSLPQGGNEQYF.

Regarding this clone: Other DNA sequences within the sample encode an identical CDR3. This chain uses TRBV7-8 with TRBJ2-3, with 7 bases aligning to TRBD2. Germline V gene data show CDR1 as SGHVS and CDR2 as FQNEAQ. V lost 5 bases, J lost 0 bases, and 5 bases stayed unmatched. The CDR3 has 15 amino acids. The CDR3 loop is CASSPQRGSTDTQYF. The CDR3 coding sequence is TGTGCCAGCAGCCCCCAGCGGGGTAGCACAGATACGCAGTATTTT. Together with reference TRBV7-8 and TRBJ2-3, the CDR3 gives the full variable domain: GAGVSQSPRYKVAKRGQDVALRCDPISGHVSLFWYQQALGQGPEFLTYFQNEAQLDKSGLPSDRFFAERPEGSVSTLKIQRTQQEDSAVYLCASSPQRGSTDTQYFGPGTRLTVL.